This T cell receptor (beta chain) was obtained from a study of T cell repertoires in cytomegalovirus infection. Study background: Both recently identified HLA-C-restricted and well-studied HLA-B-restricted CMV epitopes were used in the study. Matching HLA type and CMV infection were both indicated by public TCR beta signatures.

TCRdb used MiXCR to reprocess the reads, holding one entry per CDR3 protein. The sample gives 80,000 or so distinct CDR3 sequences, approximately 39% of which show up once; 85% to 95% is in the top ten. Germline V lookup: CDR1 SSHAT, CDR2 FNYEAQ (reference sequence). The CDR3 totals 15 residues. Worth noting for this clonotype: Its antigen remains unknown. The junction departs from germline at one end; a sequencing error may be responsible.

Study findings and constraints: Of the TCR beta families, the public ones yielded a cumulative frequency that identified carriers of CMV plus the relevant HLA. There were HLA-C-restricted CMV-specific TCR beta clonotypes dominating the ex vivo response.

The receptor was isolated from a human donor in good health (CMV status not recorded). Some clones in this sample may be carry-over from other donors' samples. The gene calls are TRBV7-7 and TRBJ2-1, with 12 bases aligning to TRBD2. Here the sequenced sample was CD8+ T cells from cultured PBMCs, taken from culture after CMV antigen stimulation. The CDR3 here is CASSLAGGVYNEQFF. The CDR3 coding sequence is TGTGCTAGCAGCCTAGCGGGGGGGGTCTACAATGAGCAGTTCTTC.